A single sample is the source of the 26 T cell receptor beta chains below, sequenced in a study of PD-1 blockade in classical Hodgkin lymphoma (TCRdb year 2020). Preparation of the library involved the immunoSEQ multiplex PCR assay. TCRdb took this table from immuneACCESS and kept in-frame rearrangements with V and J called. Such tables lack part of the clones; where checked against another copy, unresolved V genes explain under half of the gap, and the rest is unexplained. The sample has about 30,000 clones on record, 78% of them singletons. The ten largest make up 30% to 40% of the sample. The time point label on this specimen signifies: cycle 2 day 1 (C2D1) of nivolumab. Every trial patient had relapsed after autologous stem cell transplantation, and cohorts A, B and C differed in prior brentuximab vedotin exposure. This specimen consisted of peripheral blood mononuclear cells (PBMCs), obtained before the second cycle of nivolumab. These receptors were obtained from a human donor with classical Hodgkin lymphoma.

V usage is TRBV15 and J usage is TRBJ1-1; TRBD1 aligns across 12 bases. Germline CDR1 LNHNV, CDR2 YYDKDF (reference sequence). The CDR3 loop spans 14 amino acids. The ends lost 4 bases at V and 6 bases at J; junction bases unmatched: 3. CDR3 sequence: CATSMGQGASEAFF. The CDR3 bases are TGTGCCACCAGCATGGGACAGGGGGCCTCTGAAGCTTTCTTT.

The rearrangement joins TRBV4-3 to TRBJ2-3; possibly TRBD2 for D (6 bases). The germline CDR1 and CDR2 sequences are LGHNA and YSLEER. The CDR3 length is 16 residues. V lost 0 bases and J lost 0, with 10 bases in between. CDR3 nucleotide sequence: TGCGCCAGCAGCCAAGAGCGGGGAACTAGCACAGATACGCAGTATTTT. Its translation: CASSQERGTSTDTQYF.

The rearrangement links TRBV7-9 to TRBJ1-5; D gene uncertain. The CDR3 has 13 amino acids. In germline, CDR1 is SEHNR, CDR2 FQNEAQ (reference sequence). Trimming removed 4 bases from V and 5 bases from J, with 9 bases in between. The CDR3 nucleotides read TGTGCCAGCAGCTCTACAGAGTATCAGCCCCAGCATTTT. Residues: CASSSTEYQPQHF.

The chain joins TRBV6-5 to TRBJ1-2, with 8 bases identical to TRBD1. Looked up from germline, CDR1 is MNHEY and CDR2 is SVGAGI. The CDR3 extends over 13 amino acids. The trim removed 6 bases at V and 10 bases at J, leaving 10 bases unmatched. CDR3 in amino acids: CASRVGAQGDYTF. DNA for the CDR3: TGTGCCAGCAGAGTGGGGGCACAGGGGGACTACACCTTC.

This clone appeared a few times. This rearrangement joins TRBV7-2 to TRBJ1-5; D is unresolved. The CDR3 runs 14 residues. The V end was cut by 1 base, the J end by 5 bases, with 9 bases between. CDR1 is SGHTA and CDR2 is FQGNSA in the germline V gene. CDR3 sequence: CASSLGASHQPQHF. CDR3 nucleotides: TGTGCCAGCAGCTTAGGGGCCAGTCATCAGCCCCAGCATTTT.

The chain links TRBV6-5 to TRBJ1-2, with 9 nucleotides matching TRBD1. CDR1 MNHEY and CDR2 SVGAGI come from the germline V gene. V gave up 0 bases and J gave up 8 bases; unmatched junction bases: 4. The CDR3 runs to 14 residues. CDR3 sequence reads: CASSYSITGGGYTF. Written as DNA, the CDR3 is TGTGCCAGCAGTTACTCGATTACAGGGGGCGGCTACACCTTC.

The V call is TRBV5-1, the J call TRBJ2-7, with 7 bases lining up with TRBD1. The V gene end was trimmed by 4 bases and the J gene end by 2 bases; junction bases not matched to a gene: 6. CDR1 SGHRS and CDR2 YFSETQ come from the germline V gene. This CDR3 is 14 amino acids long. Here the CDR3 reads CASSTDRAPYEQYF. The CDR3 DNA reads as TGCGCCAGCAGCACCGACAGGGCACCCTACGAGCAGTACTTC.

The chain is built from TRBV5-1 and TRBJ2-3; 8 bases agree with TRBD2. The germline V gene encodes CDR1 SGHRS and CDR2 YFSETQ. V lost 6 bases, J lost 5 bases, and 11 bases stayed unmatched. The CDR3 consists of 15 residues. The CDR3 DNA sequence: TGCGCCAGCAAACCGGCACTAGCGGTGGGAGATACGCAGTATTTT. The encoded protein is CASKPALAVGDTQYF. Based on the CDR3 plus reference TRBV5-1 and TRBJ2-3, the full variable domain is KAGVTQTPRYLIKTRGQQVTLSCSPISGHRSVSWYQQTPGQGLQFLFEYFSETQRNKGNFPGRFSGRQFSNSRSEMNVSTLELGDSALYLCASKPALAVGDTQYFGPGTRLTVL.

The rearrangement links TRBV6-1 to TRBJ1-2; possible D gene TRBD1, 5 bases. Deletions cut 4 bases from V and 7 bases from J, with 13 bases between. Germline lookup yields CDR1 MNHNS and CDR2 SASEGT. The CDR3 consists of 13 residues. The CDR3 sequence: CASSALARGGYTF. Here the CDR3 DNA reads TGTGCCAGCAGTGCCTTGGCAAGGGGTGGCTACACCTTC.

This clone was seen once. This chain uses TRBV5-6 with TRBJ1-1, with D uncertain. CDR3 size: 13 residues. The germline V gene has CDR1 SGHDT and CDR2 YYEEEE. Trimming pared 4 bases from V and 4 bases from J, leaving 11 bases between. CDR3: CASSRPHSTEAFF. Here the CDR3 DNA reads TGTGCCAGCAGCCGCCCACACTCCACTGAAGCTTTCTTT. Full variable domain (rest looked up from reference TRBV5-6 and TRBJ1-1): DAGVTQSPTHLIKTRGQQVTLRCSPKSGHDTVSWYQQALGQGPQFIFQYYEEEERQRGNFPDRFSGHQFPNYSSELNVNALLLGDSALYLCASSRPHSTEAFFGQGTRLTVV.

This clone has only a few counts. The chain couples TRBV10-3 to TRBJ1-2; 7 bases are a match to TRBD1. The CDR3 consists of 12 residues. V lost 9 bases, J lost 6 bases, and 7 bases stayed unmatched. The germline V gene encodes CDR1 ENHRY and CDR2 SYGVKD. CDR3 in amino acids: CAMMTGMDGYTF. The CDR3 nucleotides are TGTGCCATGATGACAGGGATGGATGGCTACACCTTC.

This rearrangement joins TRBV5-1 to TRBJ2-1; 10 bases are shared with TRBD1. This CDR3 comprises 15 residues. Losses at the gene ends were 5 bases for V and 4 bases for J; bases not matched to a gene: 6. Germline CDR1 reads SGHRS; CDR2 reads YFSETQ. The DNA for the CDR3 is TGCGCCAGCAGTTCAGGACAGGGGGGTTACAATGAGCAGTTCTTC. The encoded protein is CASSSGQGGYNEQFF. The variable domain in full, completed from reference TRBV5-1 and TRBJ2-1, reads KAGVTQTPRYLIKTRGQQVTLSCSPISGHRSVSWYQQTPGQGLQFLFEYFSETQRNKGNFPGRFSGRQFSNSRSEMNVSTLELGDSALYLCASSSGQGGYNEQFFGPGTRLTVL.

The chain uses TRBV7-9 and TRBJ2-1; 9 bases line up with TRBD1. J lost 9 bases, V lost 5 bases, and 17 bases had no gene match. The CDR3 totals 17 residues. The germline gives CDR1 SEHNR, CDR2 FQNEAQ (reference sequence). In nucleotides, the CDR3 is TGTGCCAGCAGCCCCGGGACAGGGTCGGCGCTGGGAGGTGAGCAGTTCTTC. Encoded protein: CASSPGTGSALGGEQFF.

V and J are TRBV7-2 and TRBJ1-6; a weak D match, TRBD1 (6 bases). CDR3 size: 14 residues. Looked up from germline, CDR1 is SGHTA and CDR2 is FQGNSA. With 1 base removed from V and 9 bases from J, the gap between germline ends came to 10 bases. The DNA for the CDR3 is TGTGCCAGCAGCTTAGACAGGGCCCTTTCACCCCTCCACTTT. Translation gives CASSLDRALSPLHF.

V is TRBV18 and J is TRBJ1-2; D not resolved. The germline gives CDR1 KGHSH, CDR2 LQKENI. Trimming removed 5 bases from V and 1 base from J, with 5 bases in between. The CDR3 loop spans 12 amino acids. The DNA for the CDR3 is TGTGCCAGCTCAGCTCGTAACTATGGCTACACCTTC. Translating it yields CASSARNYGYTF.

V is TRBV9 and J is TRBJ2-1; 8 bases are a match to TRBD2. Trimming removed 2 bases from V and 10 bases from J; junction bases left unmatched: 11. The CDR3 loop spans 15 amino acids. Germline assignment: CDR1 SGDLS and CDR2 YYNGEE. The CDR3 region has the DNA TGTGCCAGCAGCGTCTTAGCGGGGTCTTTGCAAGAGCAGTTCTTC. Residues: CASSVLAGSLQEQFF.

The V call is TRBV30, the J call TRBJ2-1; 12 nucleotides align to TRBD2. Trimming at V came to 2 bases and at J to 5 bases, leaving 10 bases not matched to a gene. Germline assignment: CDR1 GTSNPN and CDR2 SVGIG (reference sequence). The CDR3 is made up of 17 amino acids. The CDR3 coding sequence is TGTGCCTGGAGTCCCTCCCGACTAGCGGGGGCCAACAATGAGCAGTTCTTC. It encodes CAWSPSRLAGANNEQFF.

The genes are TRBV7-3 and TRBJ2-5, with 8 nucleotides matching TRBD2. The CDR3 is 15 residues long. The V segment lost 6 bases and the J segment 2 bases; nucleotides outside the gene matches: 8. Per the germline V gene, CDR1 is SGHTA and CDR2 is FQGTGA. This CDR3 is CASRRSGGPQETQYF. The CDR3 DNA is TGTGCCAGCAGACGTTCGGGGGGGCCTCAAGAGACCCAGTACTTC.

DNA of the CDR3: TGCGCCAGTAAGCCAACAGGGGCCTCCTACAATGAGCAGTTCTTC. Residues: CASKPTGASYNEQFF. The rearrangement joins TRBV5-1 to TRBJ2-1, with TRBD1 matching over 7 bases. CDR1 is SGHRS and CDR2 is YFSETQ in the germline V gene. The CDR3 sequence is 15 residues long. V shed 8 bases and J 0 bases; nucleotides not matched to a gene: 8.

The genes are TRBV11-3 and TRBJ2-6, with a weak D call TRBD1 (5 bases). Trimming pared 5 bases from V and 14 bases from J, leaving 19 bases between. This CDR3 is built from 14 residues. CDR1 is SGHNT, CDR2 YENEEA, per germline. The CDR3 spells CASSAGSGPPLLTF. Here the CDR3 DNA reads TGTGCCAGCAGCGCAGGATCAGGGCCCCCTCTCCTGACTTTC.

This clone was seen once. This chain joins TRBV9 and TRBJ2-1; 9 bases are a match to TRBD2. With V trimmed by 3 bases and J by 4 bases, 8 bases remained unmatched. The CDR3 is made up of 16 amino acids. Germline CDR1 SGDLS, CDR2 YYNGEE. CDR3 DNA: TGTGCCAGCAGCGGAATCCCTAGCGGGGCGTACAATGAGCAGTTCTTC. As protein: CASSGIPSGAYNEQFF. Full variable domain (missing parts from reference TRBV9 and TRBJ2-1): DSGVTQTPKHLITATGQRVTLRCSPRSGDLSVYWYQQSLDQGLQFLIQYYNGEERAKGNILERFSAQQFPDLHSELNLSSLELGDSALYFCASSGIPSGAYNEQFFGPGTRLTVL.

The genes are TRBV27 and TRBJ2-3; TRBD2 might be the D (6 bases). CDR1 and CDR2 from the germline V gene are MNHEY and SMNVEV (reference sequence). Trimming shortened V by 7 bases and J by 1 base, and 12 bases separated the two germline ends. This CDR3 has 14 residues. CDR3 nucleotide sequence: TGTGCCAGCACCGGTAGCGGACGCACAGATACGCAGTATTTT. Protein sequence: CASTGSGRTDTQYF.

The V gene is TRBV5-4, the J gene TRBJ2-1; no clear D. The CDR3 covers 13 residues. The ends were cut back, 0 bases at V and 3 bases at J, with 4 bases in the middle. CDR1 is SGHNT and CDR2 is YYREEE in the germline V gene (reference sequence). CDR3 sequence (DNA): TGTGCCAGCAGCTTGGCTCTCTACAATGAGCAGTTCTTC. This sequence encodes CASSLALYNEQFF.

This chain connects TRBV10-3 to TRBJ2-3, with a tentative D call TRBD2 (6 bases). Germline V gene sequence: CDR1 ENHRY, CDR2 SYGVKD. The V end was cut by 11 bases, the J end by 0 bases, with 9 bases between. The length of the CDR3 is 12 residues. The DNA of the CDR3 is TGTGCCTCAGGAGGGAGCACAGATACGCAGTATTTT. Protein sequence: CASGGSTDTQYF.

The genes are TRBV13 and TRBJ2-3, with 8 bases aligning to TRBD2. Germline lookup yields CDR1 PRHDT and CDR2 FYEKMQ (reference sequence). The ends lost 5 bases at V and 6 bases at J; junction bases unmatched: 13. The CDR3 is 16 residues long. CDR3: CASSPWLAGGFDTQYF. In DNA form, the CDR3 reads TGTGCCAGCAGCCCGTGGTTGGCGGGGGGATTCGATACGCAGTATTTT. The whole variable domain, remainder taken from reference TRBV13 and TRBJ2-3, is AAGVIQSPRHLIKEKRETATLKCYPIPRHDTVYWYQQGPGQDPQFLISFYEKMQSDKGSIPDRFSAQQFSDYHSELNMSSLELGDSALYFCASSPWLAGGFDTQYFGPGTRLTVL.

The chain has TRBV6-1 and TRBJ2-7; D possibly corresponds to TRBD1 (5 bases). CDR1 and CDR2 (germline): MNHNS, SASEGT. The CDR3 runs to 14 residues. Trimming stripped 10 bases from V and 1 base from J, with 17 bases between. CDR3 DNA sequence: TGTGCCACCAAAGAAGCGCAGGGTTCCTACGAGCAGTACTTC. Amino acids: CATKEAQGSYEQYF.